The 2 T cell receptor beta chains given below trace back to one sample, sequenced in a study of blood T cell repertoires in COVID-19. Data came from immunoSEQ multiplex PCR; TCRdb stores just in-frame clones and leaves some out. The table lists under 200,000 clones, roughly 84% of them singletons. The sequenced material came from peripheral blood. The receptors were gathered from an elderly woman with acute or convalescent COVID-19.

CDR3 loop: CASSPGVRANSPLHF. Written as DNA, the CDR3 is TGCGCCAGCAGCCCCGGGGTCCGCGCAAATTCACCCCTCCACTTT. The gene calls are TRBV5-1 and TRBJ1-6, with unresolved D. The germline CDR1 and CDR2 sequences are SGHRS and YFSETQ. Trimming took off 4 bases at V and 7 bases at J, with 15 bases between the two ends. The CDR3 consists of 15 residues.

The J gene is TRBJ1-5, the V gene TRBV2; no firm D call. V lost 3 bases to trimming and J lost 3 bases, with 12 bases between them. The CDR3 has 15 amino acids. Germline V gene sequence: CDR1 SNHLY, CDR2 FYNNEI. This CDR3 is CASSDRVLDNQPQHF. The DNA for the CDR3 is TGTGCCAGCAGTGATCGGGTACTGGACAATCAGCCCCAGCATTTT.